These 32 T cell receptor beta chains came from one sample sequenced in a study of T-cell memory formation after mild COVID-19. TCRdb recomputed calls from the 5' RACE reads with MiXCR, one row per CDR3 protein. Of a few hundred thousand distinct CDR3 sequences in the sample, 9.4% are singletons; the top ten hold roughly a fifth. The sample consisted of PBMCs or a T cell subset sorted from them (not recorded which). The receptors here all came from a man between 18 and 29 years old who had mild COVID-19 (a few samples of this study predate the infection). Cell type and time point are not known.

V gene TRBV5-1 combines with J gene TRBJ2-2, with 8 nucleotides matching TRBD2. The CDR3 runs to 19 residues. Germline lookup yields CDR1 SGHRS and CDR2 YFSETQ. The ends lost 0 bases at V and 2 bases at J; junction bases unmatched: 12. The CDR3 is CASSLGQRGTRINTGELFF. In DNA, the CDR3 is TGCGCCAGCAGCTTGGGTCAGCGGGGGACCCGAATTAACACCGGGGAGCTGTTTTTT.

This clonotype has just a few counts. This chain joins TRBV4-3 and TRBJ2-3; 8 bases line up with TRBD2. This CDR3 comprises 15 residues. The J segment lost 2 bases and the V segment lost 1 base, leaving 2 bases of the junction unmatched. Germline CDR1 reads LGHNA; CDR2 reads YSLEER. The CDR3 spells CASSQVSGDTDTQYF. The CDR3 DNA reads TGCGCCAGCAGCCAAGTTAGCGGGGACACAGATACGCAGTATTTT.

This clonotype was recorded at least ten times. The J gene is TRBJ1-2, the V gene TRBV7-8; D not resolved. V was trimmed by 3 bases and J by 0 bases, leaving 26 bases between them. CDR3 size: 20 residues. In germline, CDR1 is SGHVS, CDR2 FQNEAQ. The CDR3 DNA reads as TGTGCCAGCAGCTTGGAAGGATTACTCGTTCGGAGGCGCGCTAACTATGGCTACACCTTC. It encodes CASSLEGLLVRRRANYGYTF.

This clonotype appeared a few times. The genes are TRBV6-5 and TRBJ2-3; 8 nucleotides agree with TRBD2. Per germline, CDR1 MNHEY and CDR2 SVGAGI. V shed 6 bases, J shed 4 bases, and the junction held 9 bases outside the gene matches. The CDR3 consists of 15 residues. Written as DNA, the CDR3 is TGTGCCAGCAGCCTTAGCGGGGTAGGCGCAGATACGCAGTATTTT. Translation: CASSLSGVGADTQYF.

This clonotype was observed a few times. This chain connects TRBV27 to TRBJ1-6; no definite D call. Germline V lookup: CDR1 MNHEY, CDR2 SMNVEV (reference sequence). V was cut by 5 bases and J by 10 bases, with 15 bases left in between. This CDR3 comprises 14 residues. CDR3 bases: TGTGCCAGCAGTACCGGTAGTATCGACTCACCCCTCCACTTT. Amino acids: CASSTGSIDSPLHF.

This clonotype was recorded many times. The rearrangement uses TRBV7-2 and TRBJ2-3; D gene uncertain. The germline gives CDR1 SGHTA, CDR2 FQGNSA. The CDR3 extends over 13 amino acids. V lost 5 bases and J 0 bases, leaving 6 bases between the germline ends. CDR3 bases: TGTGCCAGCAGCCCCTATAGCACAGATACGCAGTATTTT. Translating gives CASSPYSTDTQYF.

In DNA, the CDR3 is TGTGCCAGCAGTGTCGGACTAGCGGGGGCCGAGCAGTACGTC. Translation gives CASSVGLAGAEQYV. The chain is built from TRBV6-1 and TRBJ2-7; TRBD2 matches at 13 bases. CDR1 is MNHNS, CDR2 SASEGT, per germline. This CDR3 comprises 14 residues. Trimming cost V 4 bases and J 6 bases; bases outside gene matches: 3.

This clonotype occurred many times. The chain joins TRBV9 to TRBJ2-1; D gene ambiguous. Germline loops: CDR1 SGDLS, CDR2 YYNGEE. The ends were cut back, 10 bases at V and 10 bases at J, with 9 bases in the middle. The CDR3 contains 9 residues. CDR3 coding DNA: TGTGCCGGGTTGACGGAGCAGTTCTTC. Residues: CAGLTEQFF. Using reference TRBV9 and TRBJ2-1 for the parts outside the CDR3, the full variable domain is DSGVTQTPKHLITATGQRVTLRCSPRSGDLSVYWYQQSLDQGLQFLIQYYNGEERAKGNILERFSAQQFPDLHSELNLSSLELGDSALYFCAGLTEQFFGPGTRLTVL.

This clonotype occurred many times. This chain joins TRBV5-1 and TRBJ1-1; a weak D match, TRBD1 (5 bases). Germline V gene lookup returns CDR1 SGHRS and CDR2 YFSETQ. V lost 1 base to trimming and J lost 4 bases, with 14 bases between them. This CDR3 spans 15 amino acids. The CDR3 bases are TGCGCCAGCAGCTTGCCACCAGGGTCGGCCACTGAAGCTTTCTTT. This sequence encodes CASSLPPGSATEAFF.

This clonotype appeared many times. V is TRBV12-3 or TRBV12-4 and J is TRBJ2-7; TRBD2 aligns across 11 bases. With V trimmed by 1 base and J by 6 bases, 5 bases remained unmatched. The CDR3 runs to 15 residues. CDR3 nucleotides: TGTGCCAGCAGTTTAGGTAGCGGGGGGGCCATCGAGCAGTACTTC. The encoded protein is CASSLGSGGAIEQYF.

This clonotype was recorded a few times. The CDR3 spells CASSLTSGGRGYEQFF. In DNA, the CDR3 is TGTGCCAGCAGTTTGACTAGCGGGGGCCGAGGATATGAGCAGTTCTTC. This chain joins TRBV7-2 and TRBJ2-1; 12 positions match TRBD2. Per germline, CDR1 SGHTA and CDR2 FQGNSA. The CDR3 sequence is 16 residues long. V shed 6 bases and J 8 bases; nucleotides not matched to a gene: 11.

This clonotype was detected a few times. The chain is built from TRBV20-1 and TRBJ2-7; 8 nucleotides agree with TRBD1. CDR1 DFQATT and CDR2 SNEGSKA come from the germline V gene (reference sequence). Trimming took 0 bases from V and 7 from J; bases not matched to a gene: 8. There are 14 residues in the CDR3. The CDR3 loop is CSARDLGQAREQYF. As DNA, the CDR3 is TGCAGTGCTAGAGATCTGGGACAGGCGAGGGAGCAGTACTTC.

This clonotype has a handful of counts. The rearrangement joins TRBV7-6 to TRBJ2-3; D perhaps matches TRBD1 (7 bases). CDR1 and CDR2 from the germline V gene are SGHVS and FNYEAQ. This CDR3 region has 16 residues. Trimming removed 5 bases at V and 4 bases at J, with 19 bases between. CDR3: CASSQQVRGVSDTQYF. The DNA of the CDR3 is TGTGCCAGCAGCCAACAAGTCAGGGGGGTTTCAGATACGCAGTATTTT.

The chain couples TRBV7-2 to TRBJ2-1; weak D call: TRBD2 (5 bases). Trimming shortened V by 2 bases and J by 0 bases, and 8 bases separated the two germline ends. CDR1 and CDR2 (germline): SGHTA, FQGNSA. The CDR3 is 15 amino acids. The CDR3 bases are TGTGCCAGCAGCTTACAGCGGAGCTCCTACAATGAGCAGTTCTTC. Protein: CASSLQRSSYNEQFF. The full variable domain, its missing parts supplied by reference TRBV7-2 and TRBJ2-1, is GAGVSQSPSNKVTEKGKDVELRCDPISGHTALYWYRQSLGQGLEFLIYFQGNSAPDKSGLPSDRFSAERTGGSVSTLTIQRTQQEDSAVYLCASSLQRSSYNEQFFGPGTRLTVL.

This clonotype was found many times. V and J are TRBV29-1 and TRBJ2-2; TRBD2 is a possible D gene (6 bases). The V gene lost 7 bases and the J gene lost 0 bases, with 12 bases spanning the gap. The germline V gene has CDR1 SQVTM and CDR2 ANQGSEA. The CDR3 runs 14 residues. Here the CDR3 DNA reads TGCAGCGGCTCTTGGGAGGCGAACACCGGGGAGCTGTTTTTT. Encoded protein: CSGSWEANTGELFF.

This clonotype was found a few times. J is TRBJ2-3 and V is TRBV9; TRBD2 matches at 13 bases. From germline, CDR1 is SGDLS and CDR2 YYNGEE. The CDR3 is 17 amino acids. Germline trimming cut 4 bases from V and 2 bases from J; bases unmatched to any gene: 7. In DNA, the CDR3 is TGTGCCAGCAGCCCGGAGGGACTAGCGGGACCCACAGATACGCAGTATTTT. Amino acids: CASSPEGLAGPTDTQYF. Full variable domain (rest looked up from reference TRBV9 and TRBJ2-3): DSGVTQTPKHLITATGQRVTLRCSPRSGDLSVYWYQQSLDQGLQFLIQYYNGEERAKGNILERFSAQQFPDLHSELNLSSLELGDSALYFCASSPEGLAGPTDTQYFGPGTRLTVL.

The rearrangement joins TRBV18 to TRBJ2-2, with D possibly TRBD1 on 5 matching bases. Germline V gene sequence: CDR1 KGHSH, CDR2 LQKENI. This CDR3 is 16 amino acids long. Trimming cost V 6 bases and J 5 bases, with 19 bases left between them. CDR3 in amino acids: CASSSGSVTVTGELFF. The CDR3 DNA sequence: TGTGCCAGCTCGTCGGGTAGTGTGACAGTGACCGGGGAGCTGTTTTTT.

The rearrangement uses TRBV30 and TRBJ2-5; 7 bases fit TRBD2. This CDR3 has 14 amino acids. V lost 7 bases to trimming and J lost 2 bases; unmatched junction nucleotides: 10. CDR1 and CDR2 from the germline V gene are GTSNPN and SVGIG (reference sequence). CDR3 sequence: CASDDGGIQETQYF. The CDR3 coding sequence is TGTGCCTCGGACGACGGGGGGATACAAGAGACCCAGTACTTC.

The rearrangement joins TRBV12-3 or TRBV12-4 to TRBJ1-1; weak D call: TRBD1 (6 bases). Between the trimmed V and J ends, which lost 7 bases and 5 bases, there was a span of 17 bases. The CDR3 sequence is 14 residues long. The CDR3: CASTPSGARTEAFF. The CDR3 DNA sequence: TGTGCCAGCACCCCCTCGGGGGCGAGGACTGAAGCTTTCTTT.

CDR3: CASSLSSAPYEQYF. CDR3 sequence (DNA): TGTGCCAGCAGTTTATCGTCGGCACCCTACGAGCAGTACTTC. The J gene is TRBJ2-7, the V gene TRBV12-3 or TRBV12-4; D unresolved. The germline V and J ends were trimmed by 2 bases and 2 bases, with 10 bases remaining between them. This CDR3 is 14 amino acids long.

The chain is built from TRBV20-1 and TRBJ2-1; D is perhaps TRBD2 (5 bases). The germline V gene encodes CDR1 DFQATT and CDR2 SNEGSKA (reference sequence). Trimming removed 7 bases from V and 2 bases from J, with 18 bases in between. The CDR3 is made up of 15 amino acids. The CDR3 region has the DNA TGCAGTGTTATCCTTTCGGAGGTAGCCTACAATGAGCAGTTCTTC. Amino acid sequence: CSVILSEVAYNEQFF.

The chain is built from TRBV7-6 and TRBJ1-1; D is uncertain. The CDR3 runs 13 residues. Trimming removed 1 base from V and 5 bases from J, with 8 bases in between. Germline V CDR1 and CDR2: SGHVS, FNYEAQ. In DNA, the CDR3 is TGTGCCAGCAGCTTAGGGCGTCAGACTGAAGCTTTCTTT. Residues: CASSLGRQTEAFF.

This clonotype was found a few times. The V call is TRBV15, the J call TRBJ1-2; 8 bases fit TRBD1. The V segment lost 3 bases and the J segment 4 bases; nucleotides outside the gene matches: 10. CDR1 LNHNV and CDR2 YYDKDF come from the germline V gene (reference sequence). The CDR3 has 16 residues. Here the CDR3 DNA reads TGTGCCACCAGCAGGGCTAGGGCGGGACAGGTCTATGGCTACACCTTC. This codes for CATSRARAGQVYGYTF.

In this sample, this clonotype turned up a few times. This sequence joins TRBV12-3 or TRBV12-4 and TRBJ2-7; tentatively, D is TRBD1 (5 bases). The V and J ends lost 4 bases and 2 bases respectively, with 9 bases between them. The length of the CDR3 is 13 residues. The CDR3 reads CASSSDNPYEQYF. The CDR3, as DNA: TGTGCCAGCAGTTCGGACAACCCCTACGAGCAGTACTTC.

The chain employs TRBV18 and TRBJ2-7; D might be TRBD2 (6 bases). CDR1 is KGHSH and CDR2 is LQKENI in the germline V gene. Trimming shortened V by 0 bases and J by 0 bases, and 9 bases separated the two germline ends. The CDR3 covers 15 residues. CDR3 DNA sequence: TGTGCCAGCTCACCACCGGAGGGCCTCTCCTACGAGCAGTACTTC. Its translation: CASSPPEGLSYEQYF.

The chain links TRBV20-1 to TRBJ2-7; 8 nucleotides agree with TRBD1. Trimming at V came to 3 bases and at J to 6 bases, leaving 10 bases not matched to a gene. Germline lookup yields CDR1 DFQATT and CDR2 SNEGSKA (reference sequence). The CDR3 length is 14 residues. The CDR3 spells CSARGQVNKVEQYF. In nucleotides, the CDR3 is TGCAGTGCTAGGGGACAGGTAAATAAGGTCGAGCAGTACTTC.

This clonotype was seen ten or more times. This sequence joins TRBV6-2 or TRBV6-3 and TRBJ2-6; D gene unclear. With 2 bases removed from V and 0 bases from J, the gap between germline ends came to 2 bases. The CDR3 runs to 14 residues. Germline CDR1 is MNHEY and CDR2 is SVGEGT. The DNA for the CDR3 is TGTGCCAGCAGTTACCGCTCTGGGGCCAACGTCCTGACTTTC. It yields the protein CASSYRSGANVLTF.

The rearrangement links TRBV7-9 to TRBJ2-5; D unresolved. The CDR3 runs 15 residues. The germline V and J ends were trimmed by 2 bases and 4 bases, with 14 bases remaining between them. Per germline, CDR1 SEHNR and CDR2 FQNEAQ (reference sequence). The CDR3 protein is CASSLSGALRETQYF. The CDR3 DNA sequence: TGTGCCAGCAGCTTAAGTGGAGCTCTACGAGAGACCCAGTACTTC.

The gene calls are TRBV12-3 or TRBV12-4 and TRBJ1-3; 8 bases agree with TRBD1. The trim removed 6 bases at V and 0 bases at J, leaving 7 bases unmatched. The CDR3 consists of 16 residues. CDR3 coding DNA: TGTGCCAGCAGGTCCACAGGGGGTGGCTCTGGAAACACCATATATTTT. Protein sequence: CASRSTGGGSGNTIYF.

V gene TRBV29-1 combines with J gene TRBJ2-3, with 12 bases identical to TRBD2. The germline CDR1 and CDR2 sequences are SQVTM and ANQGSEA. After removal of 7 bases from V and 2 bases from J, the junction contained 7 bases not matched to a gene. CDR3 length: 15 amino acids. The DNA of the CDR3 is TGCAGCGCCCAGACTAGCGGGGGACACACAGATACGCAGTATTTT. It specifies CSAQTSGGHTDTQYF.

This chain uses TRBV7-2 with TRBJ1-2; no firm D call. Germline V CDR1 and CDR2: SGHTA, FQGNSA. This CDR3 comprises 15 residues. Trimming removed 2 bases at V and 4 bases at J, with 14 bases between. The CDR3 protein is CASSLSGGLSYGYTF. Here the CDR3 DNA reads TGTGCCAGCAGCTTAAGCGGCGGCTTATCCTATGGCTACACCTTC.

A few counts support this clonotype. The genes are TRBV10-3 and TRBJ1-6; 9 bases fit TRBD1. Germline V lookup: CDR1 ENHRY, CDR2 SYGVKD. The V gene end was trimmed by 3 bases and the J gene end by 14 bases; junction bases not matched to a gene: 8. The CDR3 contains 14 residues. The CDR3 spells CAISDGQGISALHF. CDR3 DNA sequence: TGTGCCATCAGTGACGGACAGGGGATTTCGGCCCTCCACTTT.